The subject of this entry is one T cell receptor (beta chain). This record belongs to a study of blood T cell repertoires in COVID-19. Across the whole study: The United States, Italy and Spain supplied acute and convalescent COVID-19 samples.

The repertoire was sequenced with immunoSEQ multiplex PCR; TCRdb's copy has only in-frame clones and lacks some. The profile shows under 150,000 clones, 70% to 80% of them singletons. This CDR3 comprises 14 residues. Germline V gives CDR1 SGHRS, CDR2 YFSETQ. Trimming took 5 bases from V and 6 from J; bases not matched to a gene: 6. The rearrangement links TRBV5-1 to TRBJ2-2; TRBD1 matches 8 bases. The source of this sequence is a human donor in a cohort sampled during active COVID-19. The sequenced sample consisted of peripheral blood. CDR3 sequence (DNA): TGCGCCAGCAGGAAGGGCAGGGGGCCCGGGGAGCTGTTTTTT. Protein: CASRKGRGPGELFF.